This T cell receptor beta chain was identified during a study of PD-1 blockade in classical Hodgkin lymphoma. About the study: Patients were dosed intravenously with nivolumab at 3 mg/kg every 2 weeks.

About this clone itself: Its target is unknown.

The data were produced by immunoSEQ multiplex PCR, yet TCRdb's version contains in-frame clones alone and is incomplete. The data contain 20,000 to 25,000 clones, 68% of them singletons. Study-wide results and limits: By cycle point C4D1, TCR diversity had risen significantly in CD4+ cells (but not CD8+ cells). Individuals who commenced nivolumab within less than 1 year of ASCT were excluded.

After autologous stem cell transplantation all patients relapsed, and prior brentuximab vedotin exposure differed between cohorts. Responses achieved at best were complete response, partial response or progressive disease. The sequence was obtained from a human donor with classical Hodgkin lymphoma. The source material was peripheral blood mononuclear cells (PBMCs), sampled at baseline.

The CDR3 reads CAINRGGADTQYF. The CDR3, as DNA: TGTGCCATCAATCGGGGAGGTGCAGATACGCAGTATTTT. The chain combines TRBV10-3 with TRBJ2-3; a possible D gene is TRBD2 (6 bases). Germline V gives CDR1 ENHRY, CDR2 SYGVKD. The CDR3 has 13 amino acids. Trimming took 7 bases from V and 4 from J, leaving 12 bases between them.